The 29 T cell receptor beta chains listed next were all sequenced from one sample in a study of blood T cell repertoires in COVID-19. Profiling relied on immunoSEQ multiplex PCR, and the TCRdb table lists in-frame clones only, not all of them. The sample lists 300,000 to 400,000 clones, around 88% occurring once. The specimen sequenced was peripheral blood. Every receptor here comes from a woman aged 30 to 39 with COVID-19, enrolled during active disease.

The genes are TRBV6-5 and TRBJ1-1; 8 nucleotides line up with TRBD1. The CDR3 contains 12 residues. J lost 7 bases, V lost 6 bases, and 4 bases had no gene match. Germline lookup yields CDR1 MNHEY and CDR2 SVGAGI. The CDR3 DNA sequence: TGTGCCAGCAGCGGGACAGGACTTGAAGCTTTCTTT. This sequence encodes CASSGTGLEAFF.

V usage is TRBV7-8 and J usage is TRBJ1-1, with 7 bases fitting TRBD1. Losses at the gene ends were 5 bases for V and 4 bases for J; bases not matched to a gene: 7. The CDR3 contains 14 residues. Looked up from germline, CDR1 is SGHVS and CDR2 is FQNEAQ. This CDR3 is CASSPQGGITEAFF. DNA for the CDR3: TGTGCCAGCAGCCCCCAGGGGGGAATCACTGAAGCTTTCTTT.

CDR3 bases: TGTGCCAGCTCCTCAGGGGAGGATCCCTTGGGGGGGACTGAAGCTTTCTTT. As protein: CASSSGEDPLGGTEAFF. The rearrangement uses TRBV2 and TRBJ1-1; maybe TRBD1 (6 bases). The CDR3 loop spans 17 amino acids. Trimming pared 8 bases from V and 5 bases from J, leaving 27 bases between. The germline V gene encodes CDR1 SNHLY and CDR2 FYNNEI.

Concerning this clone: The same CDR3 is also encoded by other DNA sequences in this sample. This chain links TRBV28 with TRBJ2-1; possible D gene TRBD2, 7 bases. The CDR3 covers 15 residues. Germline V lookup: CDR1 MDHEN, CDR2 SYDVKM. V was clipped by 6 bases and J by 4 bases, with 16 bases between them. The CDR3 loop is CASSLGGGAYNEQFF. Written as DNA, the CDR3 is TGTGCCAGCAGCCTGGGAGGGGGGGCTTACAATGAGCAGTTCTTC.

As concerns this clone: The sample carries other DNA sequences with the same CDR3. Written as DNA, the CDR3 is TGTGCCAGCAGTTCCGGGACAGCAAGAAACACCATATATTTT. It specifies CASSSGTARNTIYF. The chain uses TRBV27 and TRBJ1-3, with 7 positions matching TRBD1. Trimming took 4 bases from V and 5 from J; bases not matched to a gene: 5. CDR3 size: 14 residues. Per germline, CDR1 MNHEY and CDR2 SMNVEV (reference sequence).

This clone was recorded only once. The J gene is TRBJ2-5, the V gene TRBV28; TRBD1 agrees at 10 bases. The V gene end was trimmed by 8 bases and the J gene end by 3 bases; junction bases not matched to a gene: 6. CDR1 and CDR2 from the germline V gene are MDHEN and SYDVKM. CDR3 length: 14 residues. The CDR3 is CASRDRGFEETQYF. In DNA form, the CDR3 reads TGTGCCAGCCGGGACAGGGGATTTGAAGAGACCCAGTACTTC.

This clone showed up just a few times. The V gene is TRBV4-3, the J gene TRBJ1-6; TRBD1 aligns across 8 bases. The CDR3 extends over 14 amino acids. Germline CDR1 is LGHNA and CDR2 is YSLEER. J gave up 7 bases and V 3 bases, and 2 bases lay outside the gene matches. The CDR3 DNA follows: TGCGCCAGCAGCCAGGGACAGGCAAATTCACCCCTCCACTTT. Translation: CASSQGQANSPLHF.

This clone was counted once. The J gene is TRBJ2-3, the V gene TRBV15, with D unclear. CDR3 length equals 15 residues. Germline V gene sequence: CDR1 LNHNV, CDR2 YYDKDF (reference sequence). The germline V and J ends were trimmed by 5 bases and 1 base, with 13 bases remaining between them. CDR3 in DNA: TGTGCCACCAGCTCCCTCCCTCCGGGCACAGATACGCAGTATTTT. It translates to CATSSLPPGTDTQYF.

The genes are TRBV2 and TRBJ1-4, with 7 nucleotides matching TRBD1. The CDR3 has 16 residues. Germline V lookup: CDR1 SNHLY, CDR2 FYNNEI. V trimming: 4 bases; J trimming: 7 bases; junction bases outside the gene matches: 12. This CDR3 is CASSGGLTGVGEKLFF. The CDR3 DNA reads TGTGCCAGCAGTGGTGGATTAACAGGGGTTGGTGAAAAACTGTTTTTT. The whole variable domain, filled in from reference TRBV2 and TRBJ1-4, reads EPEVTQTPSHQVTQMGQEVILRCVPISNHLYFYWYRQILGQKVEFLVSFYNNEISEKSEIFDDQFSVERPDGSNFTLKIRSTKLEDSAMYFCASSGGLTGVGEKLFFGSGTQLSVL.

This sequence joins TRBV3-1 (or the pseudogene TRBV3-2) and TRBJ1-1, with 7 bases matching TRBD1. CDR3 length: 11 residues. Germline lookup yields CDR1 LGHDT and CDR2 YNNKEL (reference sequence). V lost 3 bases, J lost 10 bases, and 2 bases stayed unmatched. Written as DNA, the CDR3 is TGTGCCAGCAGCCACCCAGGGGGAGCTTTCTTT. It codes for CASSHPGGAFF.

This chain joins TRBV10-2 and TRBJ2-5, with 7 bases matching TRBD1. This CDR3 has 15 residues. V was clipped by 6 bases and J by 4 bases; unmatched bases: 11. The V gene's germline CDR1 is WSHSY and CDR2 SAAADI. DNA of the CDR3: TGCGCCAGCAGAAAAACAGGGGTGTGGGGAGAGACCCAGTACTTC. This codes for CASRKTGVWGETQYF.

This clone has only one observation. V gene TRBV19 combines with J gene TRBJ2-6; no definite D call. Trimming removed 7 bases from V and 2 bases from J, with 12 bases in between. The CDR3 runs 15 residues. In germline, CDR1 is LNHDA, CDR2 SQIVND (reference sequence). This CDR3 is CASNSEETGANVLTF. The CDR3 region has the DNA TGTGCCAGTAATTCAGAAGAAACTGGGGCCAACGTCCTGACTTTC.

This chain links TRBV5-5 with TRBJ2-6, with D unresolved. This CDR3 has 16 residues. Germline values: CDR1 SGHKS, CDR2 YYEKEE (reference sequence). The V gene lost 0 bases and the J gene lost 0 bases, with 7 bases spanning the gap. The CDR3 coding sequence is TGTGCCAGCAGCTTGGGACAAGCCTCTGGGGCCAACGTCCTGACTTTC. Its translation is CASSLGQASGANVLTF. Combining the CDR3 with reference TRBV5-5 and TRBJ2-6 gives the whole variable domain DAGVTQSPTHLIKTRGQQVTLRCSPISGHKSVSWYQQVLGQGPQFIFQYYEKEERGRGNFPDRFSARQFPNYSSELNVNALLLGDSALYLCASSLGQASGANVLTFGAGSRLTVL.

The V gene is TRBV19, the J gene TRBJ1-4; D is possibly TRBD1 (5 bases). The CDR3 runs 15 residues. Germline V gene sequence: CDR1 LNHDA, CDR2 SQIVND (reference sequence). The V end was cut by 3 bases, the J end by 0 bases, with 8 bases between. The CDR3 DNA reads TGTGCCAGTAGTATCTCGACAGCAACTAATGAAAAACTGTTTTTT. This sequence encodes CASSISTATNEKLFF.

The DNA for the CDR3 is TGTGCCAGCAGTTCCACAGGGGTACTTACGACTAATGAAAAACTGTTTTTT. This encodes CASSSTGVLTTNEKLFF. V and J are TRBV28 and TRBJ1-4; TRBD1 matches at 7 bases. Trimming cost V 4 bases and J 2 bases; bases outside gene matches: 10. The germline CDR1 and CDR2 sequences are MDHEN and SYDVKM. This CDR3 is built from 17 residues.

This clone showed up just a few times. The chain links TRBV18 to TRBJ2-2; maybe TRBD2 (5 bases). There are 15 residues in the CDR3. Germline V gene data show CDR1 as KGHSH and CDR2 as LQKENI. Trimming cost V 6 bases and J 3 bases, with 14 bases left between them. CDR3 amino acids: CASSPERADTGELFF. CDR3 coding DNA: TGTGCCAGCTCCCCCGAGAGGGCCGACACCGGGGAGCTGTTTTTT. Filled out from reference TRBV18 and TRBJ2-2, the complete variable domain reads NAGVMQNPRHLVRRRGQEARLRCSPMKGHSHVYWYRQLPEEGLKFMVYLQKENIIDESGMPKERFSAEFPKEGPSILRIQQVVRGDSAAYFCASSPERADTGELFFGEGSRLTVL.

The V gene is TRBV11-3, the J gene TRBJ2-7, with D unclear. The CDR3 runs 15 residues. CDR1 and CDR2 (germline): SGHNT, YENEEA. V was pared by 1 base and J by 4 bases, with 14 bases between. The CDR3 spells CASSLAPTPAYEQYF. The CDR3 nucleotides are TGTGCCAGCAGCTTAGCTCCGACACCCGCGTACGAGCAGTACTTC.

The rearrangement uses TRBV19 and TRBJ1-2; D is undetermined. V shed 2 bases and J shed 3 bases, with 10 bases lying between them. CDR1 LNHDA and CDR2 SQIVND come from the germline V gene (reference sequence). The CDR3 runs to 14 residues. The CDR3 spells CASSIPLNYYGYTF. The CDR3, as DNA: TGTGCCAGTAGTATACCACTCAACTACTATGGCTACACCTTC.

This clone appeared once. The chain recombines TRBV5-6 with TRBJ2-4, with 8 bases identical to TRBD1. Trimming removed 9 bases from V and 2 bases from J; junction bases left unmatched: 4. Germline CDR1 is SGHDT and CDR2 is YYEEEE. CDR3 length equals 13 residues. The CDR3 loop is CATRDRTKNIQYF. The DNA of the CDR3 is TGTGCCACCCGGGACAGGACCAAAAACATTCAGTACTTC.

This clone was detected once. The CDR3 DNA reads TGTGCCAGCAGCCGGACTAGCGGGGGGCACAATGAGCAGTTCTTC. Protein: CASSRTSGGHNEQFF. The J gene is TRBJ2-1, the V gene TRBV5-6; 14 nucleotides agree with TRBD2. CDR3 length equals 15 residues. Germline loops: CDR1 SGHDT, CDR2 YYEEEE. V shed 4 bases, J shed 5 bases, and the junction held 2 bases outside the gene matches.

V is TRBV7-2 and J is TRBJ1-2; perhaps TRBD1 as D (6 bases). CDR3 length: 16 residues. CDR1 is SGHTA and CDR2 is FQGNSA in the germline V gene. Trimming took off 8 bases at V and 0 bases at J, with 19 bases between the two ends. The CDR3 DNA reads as TGTGCCAGCCAGGGGTATGAGGCTGGGGCTAACTATGGCTACACCTTC. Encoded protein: CASQGYEAGANYGYTF.

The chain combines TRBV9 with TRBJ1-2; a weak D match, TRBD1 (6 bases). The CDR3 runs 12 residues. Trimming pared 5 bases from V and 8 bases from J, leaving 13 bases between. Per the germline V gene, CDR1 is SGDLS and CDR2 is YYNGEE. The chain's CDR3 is CASSSQGWGYTF. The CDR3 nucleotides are TGTGCCAGCAGTTCACAGGGTTGGGGCTACACCTTC.

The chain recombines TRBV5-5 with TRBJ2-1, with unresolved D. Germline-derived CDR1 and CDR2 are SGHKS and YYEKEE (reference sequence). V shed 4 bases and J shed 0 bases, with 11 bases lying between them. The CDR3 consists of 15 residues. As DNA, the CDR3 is TGTGCCAGCAGCCAGCAGGTTAGCTCCTACAATGAGCAGTTCTTC. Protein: CASSQQVSSYNEQFF.

The CDR3 loop is CASSNPRDRGRGGYTF. In nucleotides, the CDR3 is TGTGCCAGCAGCAACCCCCGGGACAGGGGTAGAGGAGGCTACACCTTC. The chain recombines TRBV27 with TRBJ1-2; 10 positions match TRBD1. Germline V CDR1 and CDR2: MNHEY, SMNVEV (reference sequence). CDR3 length: 16 amino acids. Unmatched junction bases numbered 15, after V lost 6 bases and J lost 8 bases.

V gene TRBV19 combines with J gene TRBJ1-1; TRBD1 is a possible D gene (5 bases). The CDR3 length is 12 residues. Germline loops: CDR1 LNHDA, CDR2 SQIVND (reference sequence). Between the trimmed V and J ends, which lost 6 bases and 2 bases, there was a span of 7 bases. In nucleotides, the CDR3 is TGTGCCAGTAGATGGGGCAACACTGAAGCTTTCTTT. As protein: CASRWGNTEAFF.

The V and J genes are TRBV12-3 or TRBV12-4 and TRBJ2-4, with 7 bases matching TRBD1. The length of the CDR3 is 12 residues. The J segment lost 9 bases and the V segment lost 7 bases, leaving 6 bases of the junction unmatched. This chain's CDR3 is CASTLYRGIQYF. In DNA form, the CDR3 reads TGTGCCAGCACCCTTTACAGGGGCATTCAGTACTTC.

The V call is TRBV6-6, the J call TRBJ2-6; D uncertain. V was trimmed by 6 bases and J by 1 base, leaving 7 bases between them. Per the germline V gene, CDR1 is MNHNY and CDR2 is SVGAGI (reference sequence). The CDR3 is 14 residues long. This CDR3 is CASSPESGANVLTF. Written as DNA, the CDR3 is TGTGCCAGCAGCCCCGAGTCTGGGGCCAACGTCCTGACTTTC.

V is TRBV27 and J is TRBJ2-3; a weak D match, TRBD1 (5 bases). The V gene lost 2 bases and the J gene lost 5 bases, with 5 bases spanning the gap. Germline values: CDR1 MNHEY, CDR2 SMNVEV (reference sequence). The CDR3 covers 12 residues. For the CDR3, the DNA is TGTGCCAGCAGTTTAAGGGGAGATACGCAGTATTTT. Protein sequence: CASSLRGDTQYF.

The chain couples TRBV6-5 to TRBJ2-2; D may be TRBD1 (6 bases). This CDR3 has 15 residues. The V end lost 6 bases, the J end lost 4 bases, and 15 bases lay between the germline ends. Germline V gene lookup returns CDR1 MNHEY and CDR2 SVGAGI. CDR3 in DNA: TGTGCCAGCAGGTGGACAGCCATGGGCACCGGGGAGCTGTTTTTT. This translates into CASRWTAMGTGELFF.